This TCR beta chain was identified during a study of early T cells in non-severe SARS-CoV-2 infection (TCRdb year 2021). Looking at the study overall: Because TCR sequencing relied on bulk RNA taken from unsorted whole blood, pairing of alpha and beta chains was not possible.

The library came from 5' RACE. Reads for this sample came from a NextSeq 500. To correct for sequencing error and PCR bias, the TCR library protocol tagged individual cDNA molecules with unique molecular identifiers. TCR alpha and beta chains were both sequenced, and the abundances of alpha and beta sequences in each sample were closely correlated with each other. Concerning the study's data processing: Decombinator V4 was used to perform V gene, J gene and CDR3 annotation of TCR sequences. Expanded TCRs were defined as changing significantly between any two time points under a Poisson model with p below 0.0001. TCR abundances were normalised to the total number of TCRs sequenced per sample and were expressed as counts per million. MAIT TCRs were defined by TRAV1-2 paired with TRAJ12, TRAJ20 or TRAJ33, and iNKT TCRs by TRAV10 paired with TRAJ18. VDJdb, accessed on 1 November 2021, was searched for TCRs annotated for CMV, EBV and SARS-CoV-2, and TCRs annotated for more than one antigen were excluded. The public sequencing data were trimmed at Q25 with fastp and processed into clonotypes with MiXCR by TCRdb, which kept only in-frame beta chains. One record per CDR3 amino acid sequence lists the most common genes and DNA. The V and J calls, along with clone size, are taken from TCRdb and not from the paper's own processing. Within this sample are around 22,000 distinct CDR3 sequences, with approximately 3.8% of them counted one time only. Around 5.6% of the sample lies in the top ten.

Set within a cohort of healthcare workers in London, UK, this nested case-control study involved weekly PCR testing of nasopharyngeal swabs along with blood sampling. Healthcare workers were enrolled in the week of the UK lockdown, from 23 to 31 March 2020, and were followed every week for up to 16 weeks. There are many counts of this clonotype. The antigen it recognizes is unknown. Base qualities are not provided; no much larger clone lies one nucleotide away. CDR1 and CDR2 were assigned from the germline V gene as MNHEY and SVGAGI. The CDR3 spans 13 residues, from the cysteine through the phenylalanine. Only the CDR3 DNA stays, 39 bases, in frame from base 1. Trimming removed 0 bases from V and 2 bases from J, leaving 4 bases between the germline ends. Overall results and qualifications from the work: VDJdb matching was skewed toward anti-spike CD8 responses, so virus-specific expansions were likely underestimated and private and CD4 specificities were missed.

Sequencing was carried out using whole blood. The source of this sequence is an adult who was a healthcare worker with PCR-confirmed SARS-CoV-2 infection or an uninfected control (not recorded which). In this chain, TRBV6-5 is recombined with TRBJ1-1; the D gene remains uncertain. Here the CDR3 is given as CASSYSSNTEAFF. In nucleotides, the sequence is TGTGCCAGCAGTTACTCTTCTAACACTGAAGCTTTCTTT.